This entry is about one T cell receptor (beta chain). Its matching antigen is unknown. This entry belongs to a study of OX40 agonist ivuxolimab in advanced cancers. Regarding the study as a whole: On average, a greater number of expanded clones characterised CD8+ T cells relative to CD4+.

Here immunoSEQ multiplex PCR was the method, and the copy in TCRdb shows in-frame clones only, minus some. The table lists around 74,000 clones, 65% to 90% of them singletons. This CDR3 is built from 15 residues. Germline lookup yields CDR1 SNHLY and CDR2 FYNNEI. Trimming removed 4 bases at V and 4 bases at J, with 15 bases between. This TCR came from an adult with an advanced solid tumor such as melanoma, head and neck, liver or kidney cancer. The J gene is TRBJ2-3, the V gene TRBV2, with D possibly matching TRBD1 (6 bases). Source: CD4+ or CD8+ T cells sorted from blood, taken in a trial of the OX40 agonist ivuxolimab. In DNA, the CDR3 is TGTGCCAGCAGTGTTTATGGGACACCGGCAGATACGCAGTATTTT. Translation: CASSVYGTPADTQYF. The whole variable domain, remainder taken from reference TRBV2 and TRBJ2-3, is EPEVTQTPSHQVTQMGQEVILRCVPISNHLYFYWYRQILGQKVEFLVSFYNNEISEKSEIFDDQFSVERPDGSNFTLKIRSTKLEDSAMYFCASSVYGTPADTQYFGPGTRLTVL.